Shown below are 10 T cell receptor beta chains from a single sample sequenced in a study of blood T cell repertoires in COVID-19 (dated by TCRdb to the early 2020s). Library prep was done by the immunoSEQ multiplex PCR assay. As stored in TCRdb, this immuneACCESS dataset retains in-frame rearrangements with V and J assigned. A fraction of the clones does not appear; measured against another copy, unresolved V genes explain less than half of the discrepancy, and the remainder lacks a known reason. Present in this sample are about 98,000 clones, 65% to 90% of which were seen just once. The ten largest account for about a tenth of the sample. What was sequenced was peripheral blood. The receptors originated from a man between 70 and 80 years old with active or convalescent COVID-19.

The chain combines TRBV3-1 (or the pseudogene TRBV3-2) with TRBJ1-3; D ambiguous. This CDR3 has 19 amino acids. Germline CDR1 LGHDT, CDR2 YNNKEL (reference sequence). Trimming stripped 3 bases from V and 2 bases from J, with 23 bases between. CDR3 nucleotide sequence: TGTGCCAGCAGCCATACCCCAAGTTCGGGTCGCATTGCTGGAAACACCATATATTTT. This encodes CASSHTPSSGRIAGNTIYF.

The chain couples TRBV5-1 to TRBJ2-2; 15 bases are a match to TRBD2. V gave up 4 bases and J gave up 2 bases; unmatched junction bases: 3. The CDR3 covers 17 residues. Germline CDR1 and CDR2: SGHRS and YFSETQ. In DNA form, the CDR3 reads TGCGCCAGCAGCGCGGGACTAGCGGGGGGTAACACCGGGGAGCTGTTTTTT. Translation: CASSAGLAGGNTGELFF.

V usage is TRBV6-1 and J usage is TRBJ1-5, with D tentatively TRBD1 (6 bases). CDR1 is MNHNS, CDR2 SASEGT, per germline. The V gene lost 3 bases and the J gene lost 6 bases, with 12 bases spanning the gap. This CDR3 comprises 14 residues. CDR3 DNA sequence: TGTGCCAGCAGTGACAGGGGTGTGGGTCAGCCCCAGCATTTT. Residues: CASSDRGVGQPQHF.

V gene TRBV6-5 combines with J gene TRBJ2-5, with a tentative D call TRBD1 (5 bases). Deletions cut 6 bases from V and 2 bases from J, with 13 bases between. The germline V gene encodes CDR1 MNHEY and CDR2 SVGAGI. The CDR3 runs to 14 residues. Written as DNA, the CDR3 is TGTGCCAGCAGGAGCAGGGATCGGCAAGAGACCCAGTACTTC. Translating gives CASRSRDRQETQYF.

As DNA, the CDR3 is TGTGCCAGCAGTTCCCCCCCTGAGTACTATGGCTACACCTTC. This sequence encodes CASSSPPEYYGYTF. The chain links TRBV6-5 to TRBJ1-2, with no clear D. Trimming took 4 bases from V and 3 from J, leaving 12 bases between them. This CDR3 region has 14 residues. Germline CDR1 reads MNHEY; CDR2 reads SVGAGI.

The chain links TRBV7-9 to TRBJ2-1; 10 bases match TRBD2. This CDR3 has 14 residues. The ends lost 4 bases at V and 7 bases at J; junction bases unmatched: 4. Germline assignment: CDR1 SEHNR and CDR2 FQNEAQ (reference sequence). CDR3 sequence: CASSSGLAANEQFF. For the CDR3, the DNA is TGTGCCAGCAGCTCAGGACTAGCGGCAAATGAGCAGTTCTTC.

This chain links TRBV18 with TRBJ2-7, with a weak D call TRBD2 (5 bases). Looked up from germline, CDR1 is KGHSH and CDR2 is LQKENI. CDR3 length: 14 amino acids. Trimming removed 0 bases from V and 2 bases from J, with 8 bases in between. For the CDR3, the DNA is TGTGCCAGCTCACCACCAGACGGGACCTACGAGCAGTACTTC. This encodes CASSPPDGTYEQYF.

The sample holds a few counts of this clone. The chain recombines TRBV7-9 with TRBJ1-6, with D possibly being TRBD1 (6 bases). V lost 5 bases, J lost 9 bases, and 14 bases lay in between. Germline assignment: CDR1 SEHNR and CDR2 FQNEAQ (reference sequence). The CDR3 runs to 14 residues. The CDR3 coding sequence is TGTGCCAGCAGCGTGTCAGGGGACGTTTCACCCCTCCACTTT. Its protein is CASSVSGDVSPLHF.

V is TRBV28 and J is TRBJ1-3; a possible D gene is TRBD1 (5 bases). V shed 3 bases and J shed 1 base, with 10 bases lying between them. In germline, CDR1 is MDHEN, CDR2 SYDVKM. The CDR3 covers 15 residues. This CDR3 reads CASSLGLLSGNTIYF. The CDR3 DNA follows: TGTGCCAGCAGTTTGGGGCTCCTGTCTGGAAACACCATATATTTT. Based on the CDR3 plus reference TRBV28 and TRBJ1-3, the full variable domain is DVKVTQSSRYLVKRTGEKVFLECVQDMDHENMFWYRQDPGLGLRLIYFSYDVKMKEKGDIPEGYSVSREKKERFSLILESASTNQTSMYLCASSLGLLSGNTIYFGEGSWLTVV.

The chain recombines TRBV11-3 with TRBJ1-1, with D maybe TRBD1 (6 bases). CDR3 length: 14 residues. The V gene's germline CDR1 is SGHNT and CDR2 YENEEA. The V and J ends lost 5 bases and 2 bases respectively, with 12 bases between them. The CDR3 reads CASSLLRGNTEAFF. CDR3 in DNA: TGTGCCAGCAGCCTGCTCAGGGGTAACACTGAAGCTTTCTTT.